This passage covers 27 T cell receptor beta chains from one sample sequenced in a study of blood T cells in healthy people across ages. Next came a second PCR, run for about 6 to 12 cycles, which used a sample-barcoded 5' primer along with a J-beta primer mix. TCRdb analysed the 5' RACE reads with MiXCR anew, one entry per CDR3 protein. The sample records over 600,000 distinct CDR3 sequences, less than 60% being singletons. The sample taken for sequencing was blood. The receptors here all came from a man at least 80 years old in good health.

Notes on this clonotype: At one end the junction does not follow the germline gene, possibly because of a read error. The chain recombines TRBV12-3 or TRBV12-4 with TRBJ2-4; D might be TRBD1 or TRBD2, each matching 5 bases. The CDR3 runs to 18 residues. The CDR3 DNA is TGTGCCAGCAATACGAGGGACCGCGGACCGGTGGCCAAAGACATTCAGTACTTC. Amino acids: CASNTRDRGPVAKDIQYF.

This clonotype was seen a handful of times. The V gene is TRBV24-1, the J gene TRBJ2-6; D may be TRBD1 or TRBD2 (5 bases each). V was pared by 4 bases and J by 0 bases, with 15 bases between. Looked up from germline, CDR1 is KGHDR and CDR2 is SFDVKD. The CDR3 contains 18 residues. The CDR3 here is CATSEAGTGGSGANVLTF. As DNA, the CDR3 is TGTGCCACCAGTGAGGCCGGGACGGGTGGCTCTGGGGCCAACGTCCTGACTTTC.

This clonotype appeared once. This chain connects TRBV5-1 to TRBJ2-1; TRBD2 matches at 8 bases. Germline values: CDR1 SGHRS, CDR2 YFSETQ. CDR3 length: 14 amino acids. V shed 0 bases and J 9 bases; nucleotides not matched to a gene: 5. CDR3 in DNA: TGCGCCAGCAGCTTGGGGACTAGCTCGGGTGAGCAGTTCTTC. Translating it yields CASSLGTSSGEQFF.

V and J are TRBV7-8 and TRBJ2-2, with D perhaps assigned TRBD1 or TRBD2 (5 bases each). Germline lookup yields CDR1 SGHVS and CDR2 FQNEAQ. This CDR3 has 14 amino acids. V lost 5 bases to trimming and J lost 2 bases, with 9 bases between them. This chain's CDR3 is CASSRRDNTGELFF. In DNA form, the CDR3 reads TGTGCCAGCAGCAGAAGGGACAACACCGGGGAGCTGTTTTTT.

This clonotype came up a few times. The CDR3 region is CASSQELRETQYF. In DNA form, the CDR3 reads TGTGCCAGCAGCCAAGAATTAAGAGAGACCCAGTACTTC. V usage is TRBV14 and J usage is TRBJ2-5; D ambiguous. Germline values: CDR1 SGHDN, CDR2 FVKESK. This CDR3 is 13 amino acids long. Trimming took 0 bases from V and 4 from J, leaving 6 bases between them.

The CDR3 is CASSPGTSGGREQYF. DNA of the CDR3: TGTGCCAGCAGCCCCGGGACTAGCGGGGGTCGGGAGCAGTACTTC. V is TRBV7-2 and J is TRBJ2-5; the match to TRBD2 covers 14 bases. Trimming cost V 5 bases and J 11 bases; bases outside gene matches: 10. CDR3 length equals 15 residues. CDR1 and CDR2 (germline): SGHTA, FQGNSA.

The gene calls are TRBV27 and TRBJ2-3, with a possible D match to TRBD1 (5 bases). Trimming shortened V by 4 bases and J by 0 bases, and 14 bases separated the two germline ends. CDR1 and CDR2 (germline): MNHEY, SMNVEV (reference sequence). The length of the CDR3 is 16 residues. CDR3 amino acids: CASSSDTAPSTDTQYF. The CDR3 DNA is TGTGCCAGCAGTTCGGACACAGCTCCTAGCACAGATACGCAGTATTTT.

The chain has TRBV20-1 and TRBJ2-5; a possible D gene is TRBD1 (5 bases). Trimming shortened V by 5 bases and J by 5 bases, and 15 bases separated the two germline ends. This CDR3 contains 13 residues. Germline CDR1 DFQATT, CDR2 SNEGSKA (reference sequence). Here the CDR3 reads CSAYPATVETQYF. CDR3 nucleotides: TGCAGTGCTTACCCGGCGACAGTGGAGACCCAGTACTTC.

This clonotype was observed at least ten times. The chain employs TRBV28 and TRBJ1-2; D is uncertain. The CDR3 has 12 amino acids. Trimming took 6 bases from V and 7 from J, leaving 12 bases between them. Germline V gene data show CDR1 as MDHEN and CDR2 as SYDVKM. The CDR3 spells CASSATNGGYTF. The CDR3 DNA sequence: TGTGCCAGCAGCGCGACAAACGGTGGCTACACCTTC.

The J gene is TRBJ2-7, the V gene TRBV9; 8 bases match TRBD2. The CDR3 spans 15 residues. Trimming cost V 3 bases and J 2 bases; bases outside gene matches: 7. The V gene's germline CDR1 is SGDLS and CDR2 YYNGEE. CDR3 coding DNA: TGTGCCAGCAGCGCTAGCGGGTCAGTGGCCTACGAGCAGTACTTC. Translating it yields CASSASGSVAYEQYF.

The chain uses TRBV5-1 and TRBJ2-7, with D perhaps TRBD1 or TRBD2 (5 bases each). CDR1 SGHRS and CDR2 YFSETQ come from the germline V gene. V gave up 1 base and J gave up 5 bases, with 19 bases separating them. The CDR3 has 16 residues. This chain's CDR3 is CASSLTGTVGTNEQYF. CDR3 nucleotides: TGCGCCAGCAGCTTGACGGGAACGGTGGGGACCAACGAGCAGTACTTC.

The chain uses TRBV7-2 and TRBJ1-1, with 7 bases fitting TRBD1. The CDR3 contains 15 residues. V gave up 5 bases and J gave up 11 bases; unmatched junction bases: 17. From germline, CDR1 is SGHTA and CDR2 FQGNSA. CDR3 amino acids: CASSGDRVGYTGAFF. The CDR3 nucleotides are TGTGCCAGCAGCGGCGACAGGGTGGGGTATACGGGCGCTTTCTTT.

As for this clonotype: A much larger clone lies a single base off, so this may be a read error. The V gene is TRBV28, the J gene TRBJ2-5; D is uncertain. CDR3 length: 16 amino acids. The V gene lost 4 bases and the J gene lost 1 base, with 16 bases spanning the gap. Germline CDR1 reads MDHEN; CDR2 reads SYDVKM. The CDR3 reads CASSSPEQVPQETQYF. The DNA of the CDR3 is TGTGCCAGCAGTTCCCCGGAACAAGTCCCCCAAGAGACCCAGTACTTC.

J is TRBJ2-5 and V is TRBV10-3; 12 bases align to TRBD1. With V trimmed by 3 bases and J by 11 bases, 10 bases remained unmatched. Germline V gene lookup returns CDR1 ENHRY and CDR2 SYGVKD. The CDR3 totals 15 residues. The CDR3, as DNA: TGTGCCATCAGTGAAGGTGGGACAGGGGGCGATGAGCAGTACTTC. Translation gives CAISEGGTGGDEQYF.

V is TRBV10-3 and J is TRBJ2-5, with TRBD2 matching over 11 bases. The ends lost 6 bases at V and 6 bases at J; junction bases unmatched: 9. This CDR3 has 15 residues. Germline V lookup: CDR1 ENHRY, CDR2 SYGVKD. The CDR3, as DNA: TGTGCCATCAGCGACTCTGGGACTAGCGGAAAGACCCAGTACTTC. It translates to CAISDSGTSGKTQYF.

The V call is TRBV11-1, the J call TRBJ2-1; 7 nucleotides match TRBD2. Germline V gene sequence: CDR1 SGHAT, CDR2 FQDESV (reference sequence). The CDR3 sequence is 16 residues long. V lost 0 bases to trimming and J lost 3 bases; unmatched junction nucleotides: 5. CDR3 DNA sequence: TGTGCCAGCAGCTTAGCGCGGGGGTTCGGCTACAATGAGCAGTTCTTC. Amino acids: CASSLARGFGYNEQFF.

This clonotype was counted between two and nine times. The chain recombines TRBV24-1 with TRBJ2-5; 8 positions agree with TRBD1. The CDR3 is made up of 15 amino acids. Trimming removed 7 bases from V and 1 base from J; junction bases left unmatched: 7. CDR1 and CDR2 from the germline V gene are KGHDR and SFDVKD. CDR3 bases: TGTGCCACCAGGGGACAGGAGGGAGGCCAAGAGACCCAGTACTTC. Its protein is CATRGQEGGQETQYF.

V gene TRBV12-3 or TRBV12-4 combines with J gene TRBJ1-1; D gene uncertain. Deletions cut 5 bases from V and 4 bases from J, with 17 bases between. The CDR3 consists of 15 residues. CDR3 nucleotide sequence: TGTGCCAGCAGTGATCGCCGAGGGTGGAGCACTGAAGCTTTCTTT. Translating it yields CASSDRRGWSTEAFF.

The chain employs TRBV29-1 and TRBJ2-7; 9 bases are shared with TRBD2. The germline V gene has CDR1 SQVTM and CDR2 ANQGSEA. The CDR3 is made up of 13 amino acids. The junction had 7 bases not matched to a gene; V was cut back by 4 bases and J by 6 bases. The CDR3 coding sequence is TGCAGCGTTGCGGTAGCGGGAGATGGCGAGCAGTACTTC. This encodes CSVAVAGDGEQYF.

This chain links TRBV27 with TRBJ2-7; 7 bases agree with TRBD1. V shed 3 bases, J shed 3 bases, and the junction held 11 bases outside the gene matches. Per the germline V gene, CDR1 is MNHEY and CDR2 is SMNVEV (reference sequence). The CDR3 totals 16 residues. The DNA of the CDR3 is TGTGCCAGCAGTTTTTCAATCGGACAGGCCGGCTACGAGCAGTACTTC. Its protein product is CASSFSIGQAGYEQYF.

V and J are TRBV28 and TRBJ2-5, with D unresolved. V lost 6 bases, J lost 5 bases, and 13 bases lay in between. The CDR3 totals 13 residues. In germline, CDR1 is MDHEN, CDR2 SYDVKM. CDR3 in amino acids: CASRKPARETQYF. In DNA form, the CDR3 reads TGTGCCAGCAGAAAGCCCGCTAGGGAGACCCAGTACTTC.

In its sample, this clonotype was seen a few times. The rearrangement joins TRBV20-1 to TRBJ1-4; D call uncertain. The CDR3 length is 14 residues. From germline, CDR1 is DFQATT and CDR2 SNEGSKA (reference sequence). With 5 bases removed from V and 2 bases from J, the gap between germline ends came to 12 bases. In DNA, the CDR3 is TGCAGTGCTCTTCTCCTTGGGACTAATGAAAAACTGTTTTTT. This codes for CSALLLGTNEKLFF.

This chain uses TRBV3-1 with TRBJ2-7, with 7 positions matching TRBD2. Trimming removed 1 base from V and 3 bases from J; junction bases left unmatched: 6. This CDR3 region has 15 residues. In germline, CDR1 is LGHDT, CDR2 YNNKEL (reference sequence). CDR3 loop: CASSQGLAEGYEQYF. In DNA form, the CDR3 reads TGTGCCAGCAGCCAAGGACTAGCTGAAGGCTACGAGCAGTACTTC.

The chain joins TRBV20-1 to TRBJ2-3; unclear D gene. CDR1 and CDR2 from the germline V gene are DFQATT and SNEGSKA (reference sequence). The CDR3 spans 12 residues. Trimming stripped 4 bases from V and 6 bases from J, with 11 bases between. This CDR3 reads CSATSYGDTQYF. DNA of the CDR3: TGCAGTGCTACCTCCTACGGCGATACGCAGTATTTT.

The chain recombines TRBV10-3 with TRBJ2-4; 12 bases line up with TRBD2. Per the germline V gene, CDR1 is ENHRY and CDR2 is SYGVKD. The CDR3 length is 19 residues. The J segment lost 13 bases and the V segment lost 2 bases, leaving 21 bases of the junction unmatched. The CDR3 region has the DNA TGTGCCATCAGTGAGGGACTAGCGGGACGTTCGAGCTCCTACCAGGAGCAGTACTTC. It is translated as CAISEGLAGRSSSYQEQYF.

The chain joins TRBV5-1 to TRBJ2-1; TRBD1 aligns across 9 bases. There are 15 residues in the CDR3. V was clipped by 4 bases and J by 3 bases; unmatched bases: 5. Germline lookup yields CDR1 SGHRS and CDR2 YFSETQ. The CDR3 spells CASSATGQGYNEQFF. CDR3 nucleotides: TGCGCCAGCAGCGCCACGGGACAGGGCTACAATGAGCAGTTCTTC.

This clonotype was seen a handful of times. CDR3 in DNA: TGTGCCAGCAGGACCGAGAGTGGGACGCAGTATTTT. It specifies CASRTESGTQYF. The V gene is TRBV7-9, the J gene TRBJ2-3; D not certain. The CDR3 is 12 amino acids. V was shortened by 6 bases and J by 9 bases, with 13 bases between the two germline ends. Germline lookup yields CDR1 SEHNR and CDR2 FQNEAQ (reference sequence).